Below, one T cell receptor (beta chain) is given with its context. The data belong to a study of identifying expanded T cells in peripheral blood. The CDR3 has 13 amino acids. From germline, CDR1 is SGDLS and CDR2 YYNGEE. The V and J ends lost 0 bases and 6 bases respectively, with 9 bases between them. Produced via immunoSEQ multiplex PCR; TCRdb's table is partial and in-frame only. In the table there are approximately 90,000 clones, about 86% of which are singletons. The source is a person aged 18-69 years in good health. The chain links TRBV9 to TRBJ1-1; D is perhaps TRBD1 (5 bases). Sequenced input: blood. The CDR3 coding sequence is TGTGCCAGCAGCGTAGGGGACTTCGCTGAAGCTTTCTTT. Its translation: CASSVGDFAEAFF.